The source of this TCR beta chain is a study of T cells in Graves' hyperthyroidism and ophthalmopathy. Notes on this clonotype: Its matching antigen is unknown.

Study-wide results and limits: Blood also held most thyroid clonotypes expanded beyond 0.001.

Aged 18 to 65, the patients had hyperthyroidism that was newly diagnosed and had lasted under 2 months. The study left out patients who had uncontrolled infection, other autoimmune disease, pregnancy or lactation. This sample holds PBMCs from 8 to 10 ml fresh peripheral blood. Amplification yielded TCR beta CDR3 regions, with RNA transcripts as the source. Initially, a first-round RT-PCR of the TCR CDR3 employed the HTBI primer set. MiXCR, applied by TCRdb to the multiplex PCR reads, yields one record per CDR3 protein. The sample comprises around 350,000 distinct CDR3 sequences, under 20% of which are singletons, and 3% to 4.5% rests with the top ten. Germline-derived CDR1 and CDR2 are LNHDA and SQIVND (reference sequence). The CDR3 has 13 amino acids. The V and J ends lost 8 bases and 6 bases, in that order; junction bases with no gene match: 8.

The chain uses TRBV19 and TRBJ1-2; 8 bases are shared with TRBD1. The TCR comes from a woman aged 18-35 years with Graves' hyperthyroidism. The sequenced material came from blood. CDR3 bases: TGTGCCAGTGGAAGACAGGGGTTGGATGGCTACACCTTC. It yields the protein CASGRQGLDGYTF.